This T cell receptor (beta chain) was captured by sequencing in a study of blood T cells in healthy people across ages. Findings of the study overall: Compared with aged donors, long-lived donors showed fewer expanded clones, suggesting selection.

Comments on this clonotype: What it recognizes is unknown.

The CDR3 runs 12 residues. The V gene's germline CDR1 is MNHEY and CDR2 SVGEGT. Through a sample-barcoded 5' primer and a J-beta primer mix, a second PCR was run for roughly 6 to 11 cycles. One entry per CDR3 protein, called by TCRdb with MiXCR from the 5' RACE reads. The repertoire consists of over 500,000 distinct CDR3 sequences, with roughly a quarter occurring once and the leading ten covering about 3.3%. The same specimen was also included in a second study, on T cells of mothers and their children. According to that study: From each mother came over 8 million TCR beta CDR3 reads, and from each child came about 3 million. Normalized overlap was always slightly, never significantly, higher in related than unrelated mother-child pairs.

This clonotype was sampled from a boy younger than 10 in good health. V is TRBV6-2 or TRBV6-3 and J is TRBJ2-5; TRBD2 might be the D (6 bases). Gene TRBJ2-1 matches the end of the DNA better, so the J call may be wrong. Source material: blood. Here the CDR3 reads CASSYSWRGQFF. The CDR3 DNA reads TGTGCCAGCAGTTACTCTTGGCGGGGGCAGTTCTTC.